A single TCR beta chain is shown here with its context. Trimming pared 11 bases from V and 1 base from J, leaving 8 bases between. Per the germline V gene, CDR1 is SEHNR and CDR2 is FQNEAQ (reference sequence). The CDR3 sequence is 11 residues long. These data originate in a study of spatial heterogeneity in lung cancer. TCRdb recomputed calls from the 5' RACE reads with MiXCR, one row per CDR3 protein. The sample lists more than 65,000 distinct CDR3 sequences, 7% to 9% occurring once. Time point of the sample: sample taken at primary tumor resection. Unsorted tumor, nontumor lung tissue or cryopreserved PBMC supplied the whole RNA.

The sequence was collected from a male donor with early-stage non-small cell lung cancer. The chain employs TRBV7-9 and TRBJ1-1; D unresolved. The specimen was PBMCs, collected at surgery. CDR3 sequence reads: CAGEGNTEAFF. Here the CDR3 DNA reads TGTGCCGGCGAGGGGAACACTGAAGCTTTCTTT.